Below are 17 T cell receptor beta chains sequenced from a single sample in a study of CD8 T cell repertoires and HIV-1 epitope variants. This table comes from immunoSEQ multiplex PCR, and its TCRdb copy is limited to in-frame clones, with some not included. The sample holds roughly 4,000 clones, about 64% seen once. Their specific antigens are unknown. Sequencing was performed on cultured CD8+ T cells derived from PBMCs. All receptors derive from a male donor with HIV.

This clone is medium-sized in the sample. The chain is built from TRBV28 and TRBJ1-2; 10 bases fit TRBD1. This CDR3 is built from 17 residues. V trimming: 7 bases; J trimming: 4 bases; junction bases outside the gene matches: 15. CDR1 is MDHEN, CDR2 SYDVKM, per germline. CDR3 amino acids: CASTPGDRGPYGYGYTF. CDR3 sequence (DNA): TGTGCCAGCACCCCCGGGGACAGGGGACCCTACGGCTATGGCTACACCTTC.

The rearrangement joins TRBV28 to TRBJ1-5, with 10 bases lining up with TRBD1. Germline V lookup: CDR1 MDHEN, CDR2 SYDVKM. V shed 5 bases and J 4 bases; nucleotides not matched to a gene: 5. This CDR3 has 15 residues. The CDR3 bases are TGTGCCAGCAGTCTGACAGGGGGCAGTAATCAGCCCCAGCATTTT. Amino acid sequence: CASSLTGGSNQPQHF. The full variable domain, rest sourced from reference TRBV28 and TRBJ1-5, is DVKVTQSSRYLVKRTGEKVFLECVQDMDHENMFWYRQDPGLGLRLIYFSYDVKMKEKGDIPEGYSVSREKKERFSLILESASTNQTSMYLCASSLTGGSNQPQHFGDGTRLSIL.

The V call is TRBV15, the J call TRBJ2-5; 9 bases agree with TRBD2. Germline loops: CDR1 LNHNV, CDR2 YYDKDF (reference sequence). After removal of 0 bases from V and 5 bases from J, the junction contained 4 bases not matched to a gene. This CDR3 comprises 15 residues. CDR3 residues: CATSRDRLAGETQYF. CDR3 sequence (DNA): TGTGCCACCAGCAGAGATAGGCTAGCGGGGGAGACCCAGTACTTC.

The gene calls are TRBV5-1 and TRBJ2-1; D is ambiguous. CDR3 length equals 15 residues. Germline-derived CDR1 and CDR2 are SGHRS and YFSETQ. Trimming removed 4 bases from V and 8 bases from J, with 19 bases in between. The CDR3 nucleotides read TGCGCCAGCAGCCCTTTGTCGGCGATGGTGGATGAGCAGTTCTTC. Translated: CASSPLSAMVDEQFF.

This clone showed up just a few times. This chain connects TRBV2 to TRBJ2-5; D is unclear. V gave up 9 bases and J gave up 5 bases, with 13 bases separating them. The CDR3 sequence is 12 residues long. Looked up from germline, CDR1 is SNHLY and CDR2 is FYNNEI. The CDR3: CASRRQRETQYF. The CDR3 DNA reads as TGTGCCAGTCGCCGCCAGAGGGAGACCCAGTACTTC.

The rearrangement links TRBV5-1 to TRBJ2-3; D is ambiguous. The CDR3 extends over 15 amino acids. The V gene's germline CDR1 is SGHRS and CDR2 YFSETQ. The V end lost 0 bases, the J end lost 0 bases, and 8 bases lay between the germline ends. The CDR3 loop is CASSLESSSTDTQYF. The DNA of the CDR3 is TGCGCCAGCAGCTTGGAGAGCTCTAGCACAGATACGCAGTATTTT.

This clone has only a few counts. This sequence joins TRBV5-6 and TRBJ2-6; D is ambiguous. The germline V gene has CDR1 SGHDT and CDR2 YYEEEE. The CDR3 contains 15 residues. The V and J ends lost 5 bases and 3 bases respectively, with 12 bases between them. The CDR3 region is CASRLGISGANVLTF. The CDR3 nucleotides read TGTGCCAGCAGACTTGGGATAAGTGGGGCCAACGTCCTGACTTTC. Variable domain in full (rest from reference TRBV5-6 and TRBJ2-6): DAGVTQSPTHLIKTRGQQVTLRCSPKSGHDTVSWYQQALGQGPQFIFQYYEEEERQRGNFPDRFSGHQFPNYSSELNVNALLLGDSALYLCASRLGISGANVLTFGAGSRLTVL.

J is TRBJ2-1 and V is TRBV13, with 7 bases lining up with TRBD2. Germline V gene lookup returns CDR1 PRHDT and CDR2 FYEKMQ (reference sequence). This CDR3 contains 14 residues. The junction had 3 bases not matched to a gene; V was cut back by 4 bases and J by 3 bases. DNA for the CDR3: TGTGCCAGCAGCTCCACTAGCGACTACAATGAGCAGTTCTTC. It encodes CASSSTSDYNEQFF.

V and J are TRBV5-1 and TRBJ2-1; TRBD1 is a possible D gene (6 bases). The CDR3 contains 15 residues. Germline V gene sequence: CDR1 SGHRS, CDR2 YFSETQ. Trimming stripped 0 bases from V and 4 bases from J, with 11 bases between. CDR3 bases: TGCGCCAGCAGCTTGGGGACAGCCCTTTACAATGAGCAGTTCTTC. This sequence encodes CASSLGTALYNEQFF.

This rearrangement joins TRBV19 to TRBJ2-1; 7 bases align to TRBD2. V shed 2 bases, J shed 4 bases, and the junction held 5 bases outside the gene matches. The germline CDR1 and CDR2 sequences are LNHDA and SQIVND (reference sequence). The CDR3 is 15 residues long. The CDR3 region has the DNA TGTGCCAGTAGTATATCTCTAGCGGAGTACAATGAGCAGTTCTTC. Its protein is CASSISLAEYNEQFF. The whole variable domain, filled in from reference TRBV19 and TRBJ2-1, reads DGGITQSPKYLFRKEGQNVTLSCEQNLNHDAMYWYRQDPGQGLRLIYYSQIVNDFQKGDIAEGYSVSREKKESFPLTVTSAQKNPTAFYLCASSISLAEYNEQFFGPGTRLTVL.

The chain combines TRBV4-3 with TRBJ1-2; D gene unclear. Trimming cost V 0 bases and J 1 base, with 3 bases left between them. This CDR3 contains 13 residues. Germline CDR1 and CDR2: LGHNA and YSLEER. The CDR3 DNA sequence: TGCGCCAGCAGCCAAGACTTTAACTATGGCTACACCTTC. Protein sequence: CASSQDFNYGYTF.

J is TRBJ2-7 and V is TRBV27; D uncertain. This CDR3 is built from 11 residues. Germline values: CDR1 MNHEY, CDR2 SMNVEV (reference sequence). With 8 bases removed from V and 4 bases from J, the gap between germline ends came to 9 bases. Here the CDR3 DNA reads TGTGCCAGCGGGCGAGAATACGAGCAGTACTTC. Protein: CASGREYEQYF.

The chain employs TRBV2 and TRBJ2-7, with a weak D call TRBD1 (5 bases). The CDR3 spans 13 residues. V was clipped by 8 bases and J by 6 bases, with 17 bases between them. The V gene's germline CDR1 is SNHLY and CDR2 FYNNEI. The CDR3 DNA follows: TGTGCCAGCTATTTTGCCCGACAGACCGAGCAGTACTTC. Encoded protein: CASYFARQTEQYF. The variable domain in full, completed from reference TRBV2 and TRBJ2-7, reads EPEVTQTPSHQVTQMGQEVILRCVPISNHLYFYWYRQILGQKVEFLVSFYNNEISEKSEIFDDQFSVERPDGSNFTLKIRSTKLEDSAMYFCASYFARQTEQYFGPGTRLTVT.

In its sample, this clone was seen a few times. The rearrangement joins TRBV28 to TRBJ2-5, with 8 bases that match TRBD2. Germline V gene sequence: CDR1 MDHEN, CDR2 SYDVKM. The CDR3 is 16 residues long. Losses at the gene ends were 1 base for V and 4 bases for J; bases not matched to a gene: 8. The CDR3 is CASSLSDGGVGETQYF. CDR3 coding DNA: TGTGCCAGCAGTTTATCCGACGGGGGGGTCGGAGAGACCCAGTACTTC.

This chain links TRBV7-8 with TRBJ1-5; the D gene is possibly TRBD1 (6 bases). CDR1 is SGHVS and CDR2 is FQNEAQ in the germline V gene. V lost 1 base to trimming and J lost 7 bases, with 11 bases between them. The CDR3 is made up of 14 amino acids. The CDR3 DNA follows: TGTGCCAGCAGCTTAGAGGGGGGTTCCCAGCCCCAGCATTTT. Its translation: CASSLEGGSQPQHF. The complete variable domain, with remaining parts taken from reference TRBV7-8 and TRBJ1-5, reads GAGVSQSPRYKVAKRGQDVALRCDPISGHVSLFWYQQALGQGPEFLTYFQNEAQLDKSGLPSDRFFAERPEGSVSTLKIQRTQQEDSAVYLCASSLEGGSQPQHFGDGTRLSIL.

This chain uses TRBV29-1 with TRBJ2-2; no firm D call. CDR3 length: 13 amino acids. Deletions cut 6 bases from V and 6 bases from J, with 14 bases between. Germline-derived CDR1 and CDR2 are SQVTM and ANQGSEA. The CDR3 spells CSVVEALAGELFF. CDR3 in DNA: TGCAGCGTGGTCGAGGCGTTGGCCGGGGAGCTGTTTTTT.

This clone has only a few counts. The V gene is TRBV18, the J gene TRBJ2-7, with 9 nucleotides matching TRBD2. The CDR3 runs to 15 residues. V was clipped by 2 bases and J by 7 bases; unmatched bases: 9. Germline V gene sequence: CDR1 KGHSH, CDR2 LQKENI. The CDR3, as DNA: TGTGCCAGCTCACCAAAGGCGGGAGGGGCCGGGGAGCAGTACTTC. It specifies CASSPKAGGAGEQYF.